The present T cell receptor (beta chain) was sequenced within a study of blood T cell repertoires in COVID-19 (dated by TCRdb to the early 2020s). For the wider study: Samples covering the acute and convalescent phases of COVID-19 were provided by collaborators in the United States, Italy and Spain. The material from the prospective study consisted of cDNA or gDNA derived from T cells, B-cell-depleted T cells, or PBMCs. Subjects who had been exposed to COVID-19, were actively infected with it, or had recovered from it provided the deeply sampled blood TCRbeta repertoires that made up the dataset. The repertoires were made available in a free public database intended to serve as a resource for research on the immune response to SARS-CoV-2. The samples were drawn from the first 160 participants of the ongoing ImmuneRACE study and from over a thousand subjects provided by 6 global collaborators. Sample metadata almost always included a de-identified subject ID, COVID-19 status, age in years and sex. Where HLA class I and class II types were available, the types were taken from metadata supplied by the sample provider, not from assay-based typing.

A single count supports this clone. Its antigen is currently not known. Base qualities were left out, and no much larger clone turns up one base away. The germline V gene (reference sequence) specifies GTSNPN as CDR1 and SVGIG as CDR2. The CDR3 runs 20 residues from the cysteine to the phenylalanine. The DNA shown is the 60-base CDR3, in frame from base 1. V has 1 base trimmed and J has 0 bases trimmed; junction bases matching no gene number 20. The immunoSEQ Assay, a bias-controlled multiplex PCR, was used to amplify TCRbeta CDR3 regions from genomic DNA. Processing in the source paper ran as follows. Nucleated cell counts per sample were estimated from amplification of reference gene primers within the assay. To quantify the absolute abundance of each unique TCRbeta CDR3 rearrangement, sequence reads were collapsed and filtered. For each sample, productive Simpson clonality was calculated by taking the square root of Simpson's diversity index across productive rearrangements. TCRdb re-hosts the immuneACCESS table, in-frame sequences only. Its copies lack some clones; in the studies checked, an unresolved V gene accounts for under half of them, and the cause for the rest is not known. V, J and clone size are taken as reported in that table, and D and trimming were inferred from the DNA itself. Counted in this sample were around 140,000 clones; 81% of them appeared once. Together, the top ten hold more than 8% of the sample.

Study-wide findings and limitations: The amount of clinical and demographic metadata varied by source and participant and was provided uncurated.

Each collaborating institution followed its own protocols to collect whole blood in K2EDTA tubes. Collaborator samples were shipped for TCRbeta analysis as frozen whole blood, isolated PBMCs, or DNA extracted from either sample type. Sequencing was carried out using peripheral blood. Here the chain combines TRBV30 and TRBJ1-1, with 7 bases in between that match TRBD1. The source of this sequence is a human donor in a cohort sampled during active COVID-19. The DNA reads TGTGCCTGGAGTGCTCAGCCGCGGCCTGACAGGGCTGGGGTGAACACTGAAGCTTTCTTT. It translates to CAWSAQPRPDRAGVNTEAFF.